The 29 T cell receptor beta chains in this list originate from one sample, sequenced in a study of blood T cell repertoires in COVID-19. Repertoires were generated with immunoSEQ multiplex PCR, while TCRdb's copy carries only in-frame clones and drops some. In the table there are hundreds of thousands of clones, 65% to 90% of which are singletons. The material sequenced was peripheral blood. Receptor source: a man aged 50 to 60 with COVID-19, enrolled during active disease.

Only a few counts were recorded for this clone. Written as DNA, the CDR3 is TGTGCCAGCAGTGAAAGCCCGGGTAACTCACCCCTCCACTTT. It translates to CASSESPGNSPLHF. The chain carries TRBV6-4 and TRBJ1-6; unclear D gene. The V end was cut by 3 bases, the J end by 10 bases, with 13 bases between. CDR1 and CDR2 (germline): MRHNA, SNTAGT. The CDR3 length is 14 residues.

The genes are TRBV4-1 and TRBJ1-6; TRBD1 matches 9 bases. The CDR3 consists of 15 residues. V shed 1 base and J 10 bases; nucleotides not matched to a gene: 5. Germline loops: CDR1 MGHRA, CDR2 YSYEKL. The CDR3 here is CASSQGGTGLSPLHF. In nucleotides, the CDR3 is TGCGCCAGCAGCCAAGGGGGGACAGGGCTGTCACCCCTCCACTTT.

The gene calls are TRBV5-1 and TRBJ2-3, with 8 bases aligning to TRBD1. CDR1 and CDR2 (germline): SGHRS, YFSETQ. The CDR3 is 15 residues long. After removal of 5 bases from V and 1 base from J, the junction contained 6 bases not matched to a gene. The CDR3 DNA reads TGCGCCAGCAGGGCTCCGGGACAGGGCACAGATACGCAGTATTTT. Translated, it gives CASRAPGQGTDTQYF.

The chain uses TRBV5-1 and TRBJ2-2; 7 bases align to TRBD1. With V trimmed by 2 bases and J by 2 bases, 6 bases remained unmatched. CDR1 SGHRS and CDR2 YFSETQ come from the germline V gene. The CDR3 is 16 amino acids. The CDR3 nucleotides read TGCGCCAGCAGCTTCATGACAGGGCCAAACACCGGGGAGCTGTTTTTT. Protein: CASSFMTGPNTGELFF. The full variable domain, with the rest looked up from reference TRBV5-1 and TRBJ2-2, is KAGVTQTPRYLIKTRGQQVTLSCSPISGHRSVSWYQQTPGQGLQFLFEYFSETQRNKGNFPGRFSGRQFSNSRSEMNVSTLELGDSALYLCASSFMTGPNTGELFFGEGSRLTVL.

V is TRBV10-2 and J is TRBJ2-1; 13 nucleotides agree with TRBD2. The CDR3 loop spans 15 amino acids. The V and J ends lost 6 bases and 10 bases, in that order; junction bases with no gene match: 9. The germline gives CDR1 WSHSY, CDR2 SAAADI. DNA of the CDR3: TGCGCCAGCAGAACCGGACTAGCGGGGGAGCAAGAGCAGTTCTTC. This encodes CASRTGLAGEQEQFF.

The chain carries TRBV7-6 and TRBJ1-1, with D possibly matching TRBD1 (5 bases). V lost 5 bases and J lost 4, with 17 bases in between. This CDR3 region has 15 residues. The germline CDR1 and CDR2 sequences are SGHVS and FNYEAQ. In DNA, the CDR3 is TGTGCCAGCAGCCGAAGGCAGGGCTCGGGCACTGAAGCTTTCTTT. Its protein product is CASSRRQGSGTEAFF.

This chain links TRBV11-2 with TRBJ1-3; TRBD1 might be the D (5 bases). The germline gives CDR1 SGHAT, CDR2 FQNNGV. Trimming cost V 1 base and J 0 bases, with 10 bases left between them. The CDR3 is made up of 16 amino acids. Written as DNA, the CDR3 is TGTGCCAGCAGCTTAGCAGGGTTGAGCTCTGGAAACACCATATATTTT. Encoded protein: CASSLAGLSSGNTIYF.

CDR3 in amino acids: CASSHHGHLNTEAFF. DNA for the CDR3: TGCGCCAGCAGTCACCACGGACACTTGAACACTGAAGCTTTCTTT. The gene calls are TRBV23-1 and TRBJ1-1; a weak D match, TRBD1 (5 bases). TRBV23-1 is recorded as an ORF, its role being uncertain. The CDR3 has 15 residues. The V end was cut by 3 bases, the J end by 0 bases, with 11 bases between.

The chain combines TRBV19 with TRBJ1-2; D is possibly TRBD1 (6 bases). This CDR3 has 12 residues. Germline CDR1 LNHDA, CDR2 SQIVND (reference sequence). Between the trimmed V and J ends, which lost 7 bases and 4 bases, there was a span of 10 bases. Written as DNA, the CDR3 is TGTGCCAGTACCACCAGGGGCTATGGCTACACCTTC. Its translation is CASTTRGYGYTF.

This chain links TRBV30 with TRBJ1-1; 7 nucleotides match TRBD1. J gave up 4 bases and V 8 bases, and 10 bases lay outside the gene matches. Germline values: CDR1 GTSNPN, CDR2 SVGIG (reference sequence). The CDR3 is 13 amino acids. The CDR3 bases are TGTGCCGGAAGGGGGCCCATCCGCACTGAAGCTTTCTTT. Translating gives CAGRGPIRTEAFF.

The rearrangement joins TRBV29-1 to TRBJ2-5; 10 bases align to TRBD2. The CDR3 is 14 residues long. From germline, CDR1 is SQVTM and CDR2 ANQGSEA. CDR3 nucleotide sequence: TGCACCGCCTCGGGTCTAGCGGGGGAAGAGACCCAGTACTTC. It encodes CTASGLAGEETQYF.

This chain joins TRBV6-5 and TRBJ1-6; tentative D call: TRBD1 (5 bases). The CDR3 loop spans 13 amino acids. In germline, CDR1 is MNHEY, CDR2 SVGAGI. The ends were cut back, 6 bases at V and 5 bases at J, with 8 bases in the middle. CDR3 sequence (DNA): TGTGCCAGCAGCCCACAGGATAATTCACCCCTCCACTTT. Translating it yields CASSPQDNSPLHF.

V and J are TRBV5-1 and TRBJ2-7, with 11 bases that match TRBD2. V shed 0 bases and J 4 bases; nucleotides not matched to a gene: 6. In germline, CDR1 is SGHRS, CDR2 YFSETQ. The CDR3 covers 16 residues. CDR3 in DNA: TGCGCCAGCAGCTTGGCCCCGGGACTAGCGGAATACGAGCAGTACTTC. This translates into CASSLAPGLAEYEQYF.

For the CDR3, the DNA is TGTGCCAGCAGCCAAGTCTTGTCCCACAATGAGCAGTTCTTC. This codes for CASSQVLSHNEQFF. The chain employs TRBV3-1 (or the pseudogene TRBV3-2) and TRBJ2-1; D gene ambiguous. Between the trimmed V and J ends, which lost 1 base and 5 bases, there was a span of 9 bases. This CDR3 contains 14 residues. Germline loops: CDR1 LGHDT, CDR2 YNNKEL (reference sequence).

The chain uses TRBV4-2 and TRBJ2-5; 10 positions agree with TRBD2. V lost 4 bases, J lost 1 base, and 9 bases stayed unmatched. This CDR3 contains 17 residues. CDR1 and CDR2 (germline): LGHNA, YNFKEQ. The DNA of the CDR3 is TGTGCCAGCAGCCCGGATGGGGTAGCGGGGGGCCAAGAGACCCAGTACTTC. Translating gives CASSPDGVAGGQETQYF.

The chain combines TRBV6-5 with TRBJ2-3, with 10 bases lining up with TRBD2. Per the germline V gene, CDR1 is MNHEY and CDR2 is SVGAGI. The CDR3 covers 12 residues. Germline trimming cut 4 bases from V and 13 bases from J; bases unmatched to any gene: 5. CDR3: CASSSPGTSEYF. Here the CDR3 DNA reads TGTGCCAGCAGTTCCCCCGGGACTAGCGAGTATTTT.

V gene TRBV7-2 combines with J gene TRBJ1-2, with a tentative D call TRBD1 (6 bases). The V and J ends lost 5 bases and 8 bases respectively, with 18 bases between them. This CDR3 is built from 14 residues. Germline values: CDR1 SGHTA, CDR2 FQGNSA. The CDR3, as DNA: TGTGCCAGCAGCGTGTCACAGGGTTATGTCGGCTACACCTTC. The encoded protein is CASSVSQGYVGYTF.

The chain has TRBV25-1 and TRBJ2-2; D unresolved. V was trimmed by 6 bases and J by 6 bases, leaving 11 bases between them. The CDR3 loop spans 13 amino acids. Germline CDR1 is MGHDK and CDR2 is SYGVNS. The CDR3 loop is CASSPVFPGELFF. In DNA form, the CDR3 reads TGTGCCAGCAGCCCAGTCTTTCCCGGGGAGCTGTTTTTT. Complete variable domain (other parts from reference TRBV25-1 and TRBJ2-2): EADIYQTPRYLVIGTGKKITLECSQTMGHDKMYWYQQDPGMELHLIHYSYGVNSTEKGDLSSESTVSRIRTEHFPLTLESARPSHTSQYLCASSPVFPGELFFGEGSRLTVL.

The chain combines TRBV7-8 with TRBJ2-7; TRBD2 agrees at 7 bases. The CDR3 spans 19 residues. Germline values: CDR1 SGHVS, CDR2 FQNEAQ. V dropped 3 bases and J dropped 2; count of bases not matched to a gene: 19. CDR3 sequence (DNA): TGTGCCAGCAGCTTGTGGGGGACGGGGAGGGAACCCCCTACCTACGAGCAGTACTTC. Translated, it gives CASSLWGTGREPPTYEQYF.

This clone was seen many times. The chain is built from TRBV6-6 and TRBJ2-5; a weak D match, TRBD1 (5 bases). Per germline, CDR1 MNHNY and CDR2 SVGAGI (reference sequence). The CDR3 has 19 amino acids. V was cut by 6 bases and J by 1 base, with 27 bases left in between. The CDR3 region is CASSRRLGLSGNPQETQYF. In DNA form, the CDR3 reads TGTGCCAGCAGCCGACGGTTAGGCCTTTCAGGGAACCCCCAAGAGACCCAGTACTTC.

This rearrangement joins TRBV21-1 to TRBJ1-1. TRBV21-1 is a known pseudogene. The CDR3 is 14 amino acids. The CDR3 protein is CASSTRREYTEAFF. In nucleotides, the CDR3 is TGTGCCAGCAGCACCAGGAGGGAATACACTGAAGCTTTCTTT.

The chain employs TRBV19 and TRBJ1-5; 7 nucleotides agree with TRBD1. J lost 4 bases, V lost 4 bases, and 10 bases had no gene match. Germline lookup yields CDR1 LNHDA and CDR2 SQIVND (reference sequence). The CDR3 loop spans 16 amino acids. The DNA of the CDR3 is TGTGCCAGTAGTACACTACAGGGGATAGGGAATCAGCCCCAGCATTTT. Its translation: CASSTLQGIGNQPQHF.

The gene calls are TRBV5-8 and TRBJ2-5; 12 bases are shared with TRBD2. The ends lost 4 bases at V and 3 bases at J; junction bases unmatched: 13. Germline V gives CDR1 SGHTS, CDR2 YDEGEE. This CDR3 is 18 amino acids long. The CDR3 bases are TGTGCCAGCAGCAACGCAGCACTAGCGGGGGGCCCCAAAGAGACCCAGTACTTC. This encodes CASSNAALAGGPKETQYF.

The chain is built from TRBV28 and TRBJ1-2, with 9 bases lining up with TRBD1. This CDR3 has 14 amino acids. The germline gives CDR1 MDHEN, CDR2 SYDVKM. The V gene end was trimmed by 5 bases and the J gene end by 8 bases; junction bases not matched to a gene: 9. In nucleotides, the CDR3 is TGTGCCAGCAGTACGGGACAGGGAGGATGGGGCTACACCTTC. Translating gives CASSTGQGGWGYTF.

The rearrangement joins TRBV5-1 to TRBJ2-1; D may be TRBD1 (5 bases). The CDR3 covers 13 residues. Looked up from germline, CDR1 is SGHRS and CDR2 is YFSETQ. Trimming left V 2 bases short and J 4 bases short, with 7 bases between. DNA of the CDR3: TGCGCCAGCAGCTTCCAGGGATACAATGAGCAGTTCTTC. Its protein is CASSFQGYNEQFF.

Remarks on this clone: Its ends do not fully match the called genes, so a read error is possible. The CDR3 nucleotides are TGTGCCAGCAGTAACTCCCAGGGAATGAGGACTGAAGCTTTCTTT. This gives the protein CASSNSQGMRTEAFF. This chain connects TRBV6-5 to TRBJ1-1; tentatively, D is TRBD1 (5 bases). Looked up from germline, CDR1 is MNHEY and CDR2 is SVGAGI. The CDR3 consists of 15 residues.

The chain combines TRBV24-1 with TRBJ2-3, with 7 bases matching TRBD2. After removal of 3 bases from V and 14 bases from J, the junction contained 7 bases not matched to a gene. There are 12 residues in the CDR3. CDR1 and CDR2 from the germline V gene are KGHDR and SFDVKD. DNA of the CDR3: TGTGCCACCAGTGATCTTGAGACTAGCAGGTATTTT. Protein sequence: CATSDLETSRYF.

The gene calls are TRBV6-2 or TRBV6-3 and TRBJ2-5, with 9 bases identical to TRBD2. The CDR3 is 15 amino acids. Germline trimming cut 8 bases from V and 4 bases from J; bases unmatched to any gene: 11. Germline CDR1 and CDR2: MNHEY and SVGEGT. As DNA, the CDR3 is TGTGCCAGCGGCCGGGGGGGAGCGGGGGGAGAGACCCAGTACTTC. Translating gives CASGRGGAGGETQYF.

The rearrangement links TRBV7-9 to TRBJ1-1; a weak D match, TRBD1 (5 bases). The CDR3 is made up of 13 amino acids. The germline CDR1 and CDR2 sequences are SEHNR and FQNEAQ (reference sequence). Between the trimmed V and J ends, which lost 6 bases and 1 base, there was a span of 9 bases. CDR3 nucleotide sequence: TGTGCCAGCAGGCGACAGTCGAACACTGAAGCTTTCTTT. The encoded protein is CASRRQSNTEAFF. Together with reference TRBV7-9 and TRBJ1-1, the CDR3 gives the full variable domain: DTGVSQNPRHKITKRGQNVTFRCDPISEHNRLYWYRQTLGQGPEFLTYFQNEAQLEKSRLLSDRFSAERPKGSFSTLEIQRTEQGDSAMYLCASRRQSNTEAFFGQGTRLTVV.